A single T cell receptor beta chain is shown here with its context. Antigen specificity is unknown. Germline values: CDR1 MNHGY, CDR2 SVAAGI. V lost 4 bases and J 5 bases, leaving 6 bases between the germline ends. CDR3 length: 11 amino acids. The data derive from a study of glioma-infiltrating T cells. Findings of the study overall: Tissue-blood divergence was below expectation in non-neoplastic patients, above in gliomas. CDR3 overlap between tissue and blood was very small.

Using RNA template, CDR3s of TCR alpha and beta were amplified with iRepertoire arm-PCR. Tissue mRNA or PBMC total RNA, roughly 85-450 ng, went into one-step reverse transcription and amplification. TCRdb processed the multiplex PCR reads anew with MiXCR; each CDR3 protein has one entry. This table holds 150,000 or so distinct CDR3 sequences, about two fifths found once. The receptor comes from a human donor with low-grade glioma or glioblastoma, undergoing nonglioma brain surgery, or in good health (not recorded which). This sequence joins TRBV6-9 and TRBJ2-7; D remains ambiguous. The sample taken for sequencing was glioma tissue, nonneoplastic brain tissue, or PBMCs (not recorded which). The CDR3 region has the DNA TGTGCCAGCAGTTTTTCCAACGAGCAGTACTTC. Its protein product is CASSFSNEQYF.